This TCR beta chain stems from a study of cytomegalovirus exposure and HLA in healthy donors. On the study more broadly: An earlier analysis identified fewer than 130 million unique TCR beta sequences in about 200 million T cells. Early released data had around 88 million unique TCRs, all coming from HLA-typed donors.

Vbeta (60) and Jbeta (13) primers were used in the PCR. Clones were sequenced by immunoSEQ multiplex PCR, and TCRdb holds only the in-frame ones, with some missing. Of some 100,000 clones in the sample, 75% to 85% were seen once. After removal of 3 bases from V and 4 bases from J, the junction contained 6 bases not matched to a gene. This CDR3 region has 15 residues. The germline CDR1 and CDR2 sequences are LGHNA and YSLEER. The study, taken as a whole, reports: Later, TCR association rates were found to vary by HLA locus, highest for DRB1 and lowest for HLA-C. A later analysis by the authors found several of the most significant clusters apparently linked to common viral pathogens.

This clone has a single count. Antigen unknown. Sequencing was done on a sample of PBMCs. The source is a woman aged 18-30 years in good health and CMV-seronegative. The chain links TRBV4-3 to TRBJ2-1, with 7 nucleotides matching TRBD1. The CDR3 DNA follows: TGCGCCAGCAGCCAGGAAGGGGGCCCTTACAATGAGCAGTTCTTC. It translates to CASSQEGGPYNEQFF.